This T cell receptor beta chain was profiled in a study of T-cell memory formation after mild COVID-19. Study-level background: TCR clusters mostly belonged to single donors. Whole-study results and caveats: Shrinking CD4+ clones were chiefly CM and EM; CD8+ ones were chiefly EMRA.

The CDR3 extends over 13 amino acids. Germline V CDR1 and CDR2: SQVTM, ANQGSEA. Deletions cut 1 base from V and 2 bases from J, with 7 bases between. TCRdb processed the 5' RACE reads anew with MiXCR; each CDR3 protein has one entry. The table records about 180,000 distinct CDR3 sequences, 16% of them present only once. This clonotype appeared a few times. Its antigen remains unidentified. The chain links TRBV29-1 to TRBJ2-3, with TRBD2 as a possible D gene (5 bases). What was sequenced was PBMCs or a T cell subset sorted from them (not recorded which). The sequence derives from an adult woman who had mild COVID-19 (a few samples of this study predate the infection). Cell type and time point are not known. In nucleotides, the CDR3 is TGCAGCGTTGAAGGGACTGTCACAGATACGCAGTATTTT. Translated: CSVEGTVTDTQYF.